This T cell receptor (beta chain) was documented in a study of T cell responses to AZD1222 COVID-19 vaccine. TCRdb keeps only in-frame clones here, not all; method: immunoSEQ multiplex PCR. The sample includes some 170,000 clones, approximately 88% of them seen just once. Study results and limitations: There were repertoire samples only from the period after the peak T cell response. White British donors predominated, females outnumbered males, and clonal diversity was possibly underestimated.

Comments on this clone: No antigen is known for it.

The CDR3 contains 12 residues. Trimming took off 7 bases at V and 2 bases at J, with 7 bases between the two ends. Germline CDR1 SEHNR, CDR2 FQNEAQ (reference sequence). The receptor's source is an adult who received the AZD1222 COVID-19 vaccine. The chain couples TRBV7-9 to TRBJ2-3; no definite D call. The starting material was peripheral blood, obtained 28 days after the second AZD1222 dose. This chain's CDR3 is CASMASTDTQYF. The CDR3 bases are TGTGCCAGCATGGCGTCCACAGATACGCAGTATTTT.